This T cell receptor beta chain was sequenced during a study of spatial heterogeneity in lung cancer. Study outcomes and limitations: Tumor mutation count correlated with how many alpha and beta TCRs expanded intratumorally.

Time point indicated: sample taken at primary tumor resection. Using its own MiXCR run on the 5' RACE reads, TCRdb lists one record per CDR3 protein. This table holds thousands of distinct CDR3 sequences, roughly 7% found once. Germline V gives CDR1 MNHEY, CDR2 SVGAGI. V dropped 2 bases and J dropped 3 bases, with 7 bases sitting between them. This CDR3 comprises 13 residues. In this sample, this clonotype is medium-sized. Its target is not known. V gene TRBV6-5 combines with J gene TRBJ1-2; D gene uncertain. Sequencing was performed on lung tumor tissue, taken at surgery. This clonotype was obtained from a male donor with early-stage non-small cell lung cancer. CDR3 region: CASSYVADYGYTF. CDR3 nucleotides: TGTGCCAGCAGTTACGTCGCGGACTATGGCTACACCTTC.